The clone carrying this T cell receptor beta chain was detected ten times or more. The entry originates in a study of blood T cell repertoires in COVID-19. Enrolled during active infection, Seattle patients were then followed longitudinally. The trim removed 4 bases at V and 5 bases at J, leaving 7 bases unmatched. CDR1 SGHRS and CDR2 YFSETQ come from the germline V gene. The CDR3 extends over 14 amino acids. Per the authors' pipeline: Reference gene primers were amplified, and this amplification served to estimate nucleated cell counts. Profiling relied on immunoSEQ multiplex PCR, and the TCRdb table lists in-frame clones only, not all of them. That table is the source of V, J and clone size, and D and trimming were worked out from the DNA. In the table there are fewer than 200,000 clones, roughly four fifths of which are singletons.

The V gene is TRBV5-1, the J gene TRBJ2-3, with TRBD1 matching over 7 bases. This receptor was identified in a woman aged 70 to 79 with COVID-19, enrolled during active disease. Sequenced: peripheral blood. This chain's CDR3 is CASSVYAGGDTQYF. The CDR3 DNA follows: TGCGCCAGCAGCGTGTACGCAGGGGGAGATACGCAGTATTTT.